This TCR beta chain originates from a study of glioma-infiltrating T cells. Broader study findings: Gliomas, especially low-grade, showed above-expected tissue-blood divergence; non-neoplastic patients showed below. Tissue and blood shared very few CDR3 sequences.

This clonotype was found a few times. Its specificity is not known. TCR alpha and beta CDR3 regions were amplified from RNA using iRepertoire nested multiplex PCR. Tissue mRNA or PBMC total RNA, roughly 100-400 ng, went into one-step reverse transcription and amplification. One entry per CDR3 protein, called by TCRdb with MiXCR from the multiplex PCR reads. The profile shows some 130,000 distinct CDR3 sequences, more than 20% of them singletons. The V gene lost 0 bases and the J gene lost 4 bases, with 6 bases spanning the gap. Germline values: CDR1 MNHNY, CDR2 SVGAGI (reference sequence). The CDR3 spans 13 residues.

The receptor's source is a human donor with low-grade glioma or glioblastoma, undergoing nonglioma brain surgery, or in good health (not recorded which). The J gene is TRBJ2-5, the V gene TRBV6-6; no clear D gene. Sequencing input: glioma tissue, nonneoplastic brain tissue, or PBMCs (not recorded which). CDR3 DNA: TGTGCCAGCAGTTACTCTCGGGCAGAGACCCAGTACTTC. Translation: CASSYSRAETQYF.